This TCR beta chain was identified during a study of blood T cell repertoires in COVID-19. Across the study: Samples came from the United States, Italy and Spain, spanning acute and convalescent COVID-19. Sources were T cells, B-cell-depleted T cells, or PBMCs; the material itself was cDNA or gDNA.

Per the original data handling: Quantification of nucleated cells was approximated via reference gene primer amplification. This table comes from immunoSEQ multiplex PCR, and its TCRdb copy is limited to in-frame clones, with some not included. The DNA gave D and trimming, while V, J and clone size come from that table. Of under 250,000 clones detected, just over 85% appear once; the ten largest clones hold over 1.1%. The V end was cut by 0 bases, the J end by 10 bases, with 10 bases between. The CDR3 has 13 residues. Germline values: CDR1 LGHNA, CDR2 YSLEER. The TCR originated in a man older than 75 with acute or convalescent COVID-19. The chain carries TRBV4-3 and TRBJ2-1; a possible D gene is TRBD2 (5 bases). The sample comprised peripheral blood. The CDR3 DNA reads as TGCGCCAGCAGCCAAGATGGGAGCTCCGAGCAGTTCTTC. Translation gives CASSQDGSSEQFF.